This T cell receptor beta chain is drawn from a study of control samples from healthy donors and cancer patients. TCRdb's table, derived via immunoSEQ multiplex PCR, lists solely in-frame clones and lacks some. The repertoire holds 190,000 or so clones, with just under 95% as singletons. This CDR3 has 15 residues. Trimming shortened V by 0 bases and J by 8 bases, and 12 bases separated the two germline ends. The germline V gene has CDR1 SGDLS and CDR2 YYNGEE. This chain uses TRBV9 with TRBJ1-6; D is perhaps TRBD1 (5 bases). The specimen was blood. This clonotype was obtained from a man between 18 and 35 years old in good health. This CDR3 is CASSVGFGADSPLHF. The CDR3 nucleotides are TGTGCCAGCAGCGTAGGATTCGGGGCTGATTCACCCCTCCACTTT.